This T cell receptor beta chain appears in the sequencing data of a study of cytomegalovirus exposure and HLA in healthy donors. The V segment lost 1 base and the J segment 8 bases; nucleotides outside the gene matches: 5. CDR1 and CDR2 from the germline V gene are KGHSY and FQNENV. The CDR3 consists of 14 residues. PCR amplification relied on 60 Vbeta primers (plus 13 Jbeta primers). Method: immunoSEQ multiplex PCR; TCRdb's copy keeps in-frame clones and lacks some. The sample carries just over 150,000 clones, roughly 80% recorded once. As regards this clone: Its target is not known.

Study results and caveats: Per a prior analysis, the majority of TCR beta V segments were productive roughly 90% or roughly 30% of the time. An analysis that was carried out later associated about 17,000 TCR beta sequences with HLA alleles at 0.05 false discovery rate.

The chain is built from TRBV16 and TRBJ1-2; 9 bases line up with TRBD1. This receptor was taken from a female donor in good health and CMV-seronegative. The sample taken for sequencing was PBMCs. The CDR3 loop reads CASSQFGTGNGYTF. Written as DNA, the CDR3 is TGTGCCAGCAGCCAATTCGGGACAGGGAACGGCTACACCTTC.